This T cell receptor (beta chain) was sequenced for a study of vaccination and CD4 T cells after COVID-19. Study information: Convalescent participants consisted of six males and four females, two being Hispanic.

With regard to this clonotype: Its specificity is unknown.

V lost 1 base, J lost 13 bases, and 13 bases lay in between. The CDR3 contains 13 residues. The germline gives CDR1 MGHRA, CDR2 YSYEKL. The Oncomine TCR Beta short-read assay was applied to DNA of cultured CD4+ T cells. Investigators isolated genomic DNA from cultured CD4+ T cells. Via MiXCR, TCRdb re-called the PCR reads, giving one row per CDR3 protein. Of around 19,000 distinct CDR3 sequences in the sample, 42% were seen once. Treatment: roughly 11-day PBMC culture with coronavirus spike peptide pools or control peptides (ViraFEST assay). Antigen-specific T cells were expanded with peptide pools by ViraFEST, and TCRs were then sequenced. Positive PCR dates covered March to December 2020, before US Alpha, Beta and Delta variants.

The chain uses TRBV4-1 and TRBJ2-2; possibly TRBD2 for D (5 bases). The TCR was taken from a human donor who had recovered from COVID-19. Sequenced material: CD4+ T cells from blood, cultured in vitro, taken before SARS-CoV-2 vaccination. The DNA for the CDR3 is TGCGCCAGCAGCCAAGGGTTCTCCCGGGGGCTGTTTTTT. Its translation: CASSQGFSRGLFF.